This record covers a single T cell receptor (beta chain). The target antigen is unknown. V lost 5 bases and J 4 bases, leaving 9 bases between the germline ends. CDR1 is MNHEY and CDR2 is SMNVEV in the germline V gene (reference sequence). The CDR3 has 13 residues. The data belong to a study of cytomegalovirus exposure and HLA in healthy donors. Study conclusions and caveats: Both high specificity and high sensitivity reportedly marked the classifier's diagnosis of cytomegalovirus status. Cytomegalovirus-associated TCR beta chains were listed, numbering 164.

The primer mix had 60 Vbeta and 13 Jbeta primers. Authors' data handling: In a later analysis, roughly 11 million of 83 million or so unique beta chains occurred in at least two donors. The data were produced by immunoSEQ multiplex PCR, yet TCRdb's version contains in-frame clones alone and is incomplete. That table is the source of V, J and clone size, and D and trimming were worked out from the DNA. The sample lists approximately 100,000 clones, 70% to 75% occurring once. The J gene is TRBJ2-1, the V gene TRBV27; tentatively, D is TRBD2 (5 bases). The TCR comes from a female donor in good health and CMV-seronegative. Sequenced material: PBMCs. The CDR3 is CASSRGPYNEQFF. The CDR3 nucleotides read TGTGCCAGCAGTCGCGGGCCTTACAATGAGCAGTTCTTC.